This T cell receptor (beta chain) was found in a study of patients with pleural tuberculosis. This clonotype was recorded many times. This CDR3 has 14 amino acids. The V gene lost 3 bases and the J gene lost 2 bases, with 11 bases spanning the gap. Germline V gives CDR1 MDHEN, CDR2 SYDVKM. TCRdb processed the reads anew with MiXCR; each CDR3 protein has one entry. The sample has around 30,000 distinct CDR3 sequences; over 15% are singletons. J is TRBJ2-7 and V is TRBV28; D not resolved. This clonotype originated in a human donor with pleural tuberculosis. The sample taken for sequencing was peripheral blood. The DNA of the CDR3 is TGTGCCAGCAGTTTTCTCGCAGGTACCTACGAGCAGTACTTC. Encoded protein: CASSFLAGTYEQYF.